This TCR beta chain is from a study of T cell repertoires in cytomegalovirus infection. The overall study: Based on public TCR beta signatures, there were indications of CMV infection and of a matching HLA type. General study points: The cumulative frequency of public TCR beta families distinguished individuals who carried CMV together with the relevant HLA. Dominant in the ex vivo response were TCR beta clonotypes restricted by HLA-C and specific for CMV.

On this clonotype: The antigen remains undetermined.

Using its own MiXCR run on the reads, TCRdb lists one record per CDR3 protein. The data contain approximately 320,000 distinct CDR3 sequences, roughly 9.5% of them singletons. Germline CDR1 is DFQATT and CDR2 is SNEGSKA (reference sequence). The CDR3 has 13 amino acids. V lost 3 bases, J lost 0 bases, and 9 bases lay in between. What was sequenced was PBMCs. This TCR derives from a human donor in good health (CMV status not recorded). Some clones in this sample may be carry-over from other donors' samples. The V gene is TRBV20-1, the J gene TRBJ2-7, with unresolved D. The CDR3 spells CSASHTSSYEQYF. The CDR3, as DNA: TGCAGTGCTAGCCACACGAGCTCCTACGAGCAGTACTTC.